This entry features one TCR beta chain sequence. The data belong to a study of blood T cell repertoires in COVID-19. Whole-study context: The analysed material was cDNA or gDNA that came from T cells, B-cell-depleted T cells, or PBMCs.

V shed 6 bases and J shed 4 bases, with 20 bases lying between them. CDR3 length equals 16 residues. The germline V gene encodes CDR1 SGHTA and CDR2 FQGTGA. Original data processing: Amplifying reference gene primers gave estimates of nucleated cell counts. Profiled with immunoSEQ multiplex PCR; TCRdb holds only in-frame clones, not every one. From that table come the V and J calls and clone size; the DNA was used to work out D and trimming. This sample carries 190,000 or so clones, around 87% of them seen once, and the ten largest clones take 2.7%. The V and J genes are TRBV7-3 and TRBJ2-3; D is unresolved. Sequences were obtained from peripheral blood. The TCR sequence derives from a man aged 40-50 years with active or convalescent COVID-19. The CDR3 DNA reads TGTGCCAGCAGGTCTTCGGCTAGTTTTCCGGCAGATACGCAGTATTTT. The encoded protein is CASRSSASFPADTQYF.